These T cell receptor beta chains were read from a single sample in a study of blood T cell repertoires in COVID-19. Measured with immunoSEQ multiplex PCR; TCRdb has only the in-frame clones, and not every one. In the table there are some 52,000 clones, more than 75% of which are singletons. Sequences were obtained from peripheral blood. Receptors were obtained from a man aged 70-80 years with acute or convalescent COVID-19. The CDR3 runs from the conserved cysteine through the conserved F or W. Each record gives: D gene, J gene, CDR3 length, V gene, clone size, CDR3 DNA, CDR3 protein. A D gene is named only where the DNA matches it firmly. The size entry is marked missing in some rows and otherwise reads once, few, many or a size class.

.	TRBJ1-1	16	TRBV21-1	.	TGTGCCAGCACAGCAAAAGTTCGAGGATTAGGCACTGAAGCTTTCTTT	CASTAKVRGLGTEAFF
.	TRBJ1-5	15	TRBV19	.	TGTGCCAGTAGTATAAAGGCAGGGGGCAATCAGCCCCAGCATTTT	CASSIKAGGNQPQHF
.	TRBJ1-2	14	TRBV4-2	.	TGTGCCAGCAGCCAAGGGGAGGGGGTTGGAGGCTACACCTTC	CASSQGEGVGGYTF
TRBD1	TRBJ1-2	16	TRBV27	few	TGTGCCAGCAGTTTATCGTTACAGGGGGGACCCTATGGCTACACCTTC	CASSLSLQGGPYGYTF
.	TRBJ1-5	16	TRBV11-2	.	TGTGCCAGCAGCTTAGGGGCAGGGAATAGCAATCAGCCCCAGCATTTT	CASSLGAGNSNQPQHF
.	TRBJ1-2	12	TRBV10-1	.	TGCGCCAGCAGTGAGTCAAGGACAGACTTCACCTTC	CASSESRTDFTF
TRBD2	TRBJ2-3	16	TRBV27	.	TGTGCCAGCAGTCCAAGACTAGCGGGTTTCACAGATACGCAGTATTTT	CASSPRLAGFTDTQYF
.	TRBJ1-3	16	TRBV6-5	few	TGTGCCAGCAGTTACTCTTTCAGGTACTCTGGAAACACCATATATTTT	CASSYSFRYSGNTIYF
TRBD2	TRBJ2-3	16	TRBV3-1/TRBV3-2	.	TGTGCCAGCAGCCGGGACGGGACTAGACGCACAGATACGCAGTATTTT	CASSRDGTRRTDTQYF
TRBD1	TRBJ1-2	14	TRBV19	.	TGTGCCAGTAGTGGGACAGGGGGCGCGTATGGCTACACCTTC	CASSGTGGAYGYTF
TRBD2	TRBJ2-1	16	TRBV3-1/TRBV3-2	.	TGTGCCAGCAGCCAAGGTAGCTTAGCGGGGGGGCGGGAGCAGTTCTTC	CASSQGSLAGGREQFF
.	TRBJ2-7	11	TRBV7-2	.	TGTGCCAGCGGCGCATTGGCGGCGGAGTACTTC	CASGALAAEYF
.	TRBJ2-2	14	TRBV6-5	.	TGTGCCAGCAGGCGAGTTGCGGACACCGGGGAGCTGTTTTTT	CASRRVADTGELFF
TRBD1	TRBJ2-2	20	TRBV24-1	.	TGTGCCACCAGTGGTCGTCTTGGCCGGGACAGGGTCGAGAGCACCGGGGAGCTGTTTTTT	CATSGRLGRDRVESTGELFF
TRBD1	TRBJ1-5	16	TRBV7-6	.	TGTGCCAGCAGCTTAGGGGGACAGGGGGCCGGTCAGCCCCAGCATTTT	CASSLGGQGAGQPQHF
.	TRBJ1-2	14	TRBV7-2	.	TGTGCCAGCAGCTTAAATCCAGGGAACTATGGCTACACCTTC	CASSLNPGNYGYTF